Below, 14 T cell receptor beta chains from the same sample are listed, as sequenced in a study of tumor-infiltrating lymphocytes in primary liver carcinoma. The authors took blood RNA from unsorted whole blood and also extracted germline DNA. A constant-region primer primed TCR beta cDNA synthesis from about 0.55 ug of total RNA. Amplification in three nested multiplex PCR rounds with slightly modified ARM-PCR gave rise to TCR beta libraries. Two initial PCR rounds of around 10 cycles each paired TRBV1-TRBV30 forward primers with a C-beta reverse primer. A single record per CDR3 protein comes from TCRdb applying MiXCR to the multiplex PCR reads. The sample has approximately 310,000 distinct CDR3 sequences, approximately 65% seen once; the top ten hold approximately 9.4%. The sequenced sample was peripheral blood. The receptors originated from a man aged 35 to 55 with primary liver carcinoma and hepatitis B virus infection.

A word on this clonotype: A read error may explain this, as a much larger clone is one base away. This sequence joins TRBV6-6 and TRBJ2-5, with TRBD1 matching over 7 bases. The CDR3 has 13 residues. In germline, CDR1 is MNHNY, CDR2 SVGAGI (reference sequence). CDR3 sequence (DNA): TGTGCCATCAGTACAGGGGTGCGAGAGACCCAGTACTTC. Translated, it gives CAISTGVRETQYF.

Comment on this clonotype: A much larger clone lies a single base off, so this may be a read error. The chain is built from TRBV4-2 and TRBJ2-1; TRBD2 matches at 8 bases. Germline CDR1 LGHNA, CDR2 YNFKEQ. The CDR3 runs to 16 residues. CDR3 sequence reads: CASRQDWSGSYNEQFF. Here the CDR3 DNA reads TGTGCCAGCAGGCAAGATTGGAGCGGGAGTTACAATGAGCAGTTCTTC.

This clonotype appeared once. This could be a read error, since a much larger clone is one nucleotide away. DNA for the CDR3: TGTGCCAAAGAACCGGACATCGGGACTGAAGCTTTCTTT. This codes for CAKEPDIGTEAFF. The J gene is TRBJ1-1, the V gene TRBV30, with D possibly matching TRBD1 (5 bases). V dropped 8 bases and J dropped 5 bases, with 18 bases sitting between them. CDR3 size: 13 residues. In germline, CDR1 is GTSNPN, CDR2 SVGIG (reference sequence).

This clonotype has a single count. At one of its ends the junction is not consistent with the germline gene, which may arise from a read error. The chain has TRBV10-2 and TRBJ2-6; D not certain. CDR1 WSHSY and CDR2 SAAADI come from the germline V gene. The CDR3 runs to 16 residues. CDR3 sequence: CASSESKAPWANVLTF. As DNA, the CDR3 is TGCGCCAGCAGTGAGTCGAAGGCTCCTTGGGCCAACGTCCTGACTTTT.

The chain uses TRBV24-1 and TRBJ2-5, with D possibly being TRBD1 or TRBD2 (6 bases each). In germline, CDR1 is KGHDR, CDR2 SFDVKD. The CDR3 loop spans 17 amino acids. V was clipped by 5 bases and J by 2 bases, with 20 bases between them. In nucleotides, the CDR3 is TGTGCCACCAGTGGTGGGGGCGCGGGAAGGGGGCAAGAGACCCAGTACTTC. This encodes CATSGGGAGRGQETQYF.

This clonotype appeared a few times. The rearrangement joins TRBV5-1 to TRBJ2-5, with TRBD1 matching 8 bases. Germline V CDR1 and CDR2: SGHRS, YFSETQ. The length of the CDR3 is 16 residues. Trimming at V came to 1 base and at J to 0 bases, leaving 5 bases not matched to a gene. DNA for the CDR3: TGCGCCAGCAGCTTGCTGACAGGGGTGTACCAAGAGACCCAGTACTTC. Protein: CASSLLTGVYQETQYF. Filled out from reference TRBV5-1 and TRBJ2-5, the complete variable domain reads KAGVTQTPRYLIKTRGQQVTLSCSPISGHRSVSWYQQTPGQGLQFLFEYFSETQRNKGNFPGRFSGRQFSNSRSEMNVSTLELGDSALYLCASSLLTGVYQETQYFGPGTRLLVL.

To note about this clonotype: A much bigger clone sits one base away, suggesting this may be a read error. The chain couples TRBV29-1 to TRBJ1-1, with D uncertain. The CDR3 length is 12 residues. V lost 7 bases, J lost 0 bases, and 9 bases lay in between. The germline gives CDR1 SQVTM, CDR2 ANQGSEA. The CDR3 reads CSARLMNTEAFF. CDR3 sequence (DNA): TGCAGCGCGAGACTCATGAACACTGAAGCTTTCTTT.

In the case of this clonotype: Mismatch with germline at one junction end may stem from a read error. The chain is built from TRBV5-1 and TRBJ2-7; 7 nucleotides line up with TRBD2. Germline CDR1 is SGHRS and CDR2 is YFSETQ. This CDR3 spans 14 amino acids. CDR3 bases: TGCGCCAGCAGCTTGGGGGGCGGGAGTCACGAGCAGTGCTTC. This encodes CASSLGGGSHEQCF.

As concerns this clonotype: One base away lies a much larger clone, so this may be a sequencing read error. CDR3 region: CASSVSLGNQPQHF. The CDR3 DNA reads TGTGCCAGCAGCGTAAGCCTGGGCAATCAGCCCCAGCATTTT. This chain connects TRBV6-1 to TRBJ1-5; D is ambiguous. There are 14 residues in the CDR3. Germline V gene sequence: CDR1 MNHNS, CDR2 SASEGT. V lost 6 bases to trimming and J lost 2 bases, with 11 bases between them.

Concerning this clonotype: A much more abundant neighbour one base away suggests this may be a read error. CDR3 in amino acids: CASSYGISGAESFF. Here the CDR3 DNA reads TGTGCCAGCAGTTACGGTATATCGGGGGCTGAATCTTTCTTT. This sequence joins TRBV6-5 and TRBJ1-1, with D maybe TRBD1 (6 bases). The germline V gene encodes CDR1 MNHEY and CDR2 SVGAGI. CDR3 length: 14 residues.

Comment on this clonotype: The junction departs from the called germline gene at one end, perhaps through a read error. The chain carries TRBV14 and TRBJ2-7; D might be TRBD2 (5 bases). CDR1 and CDR2 (germline): SGHDN, FVKESK. The CDR3 length is 15 residues. The CDR3 here is CASSQDRGGSYEQYF. In DNA, the CDR3 is TGTGCCAGCAGCCAAGATCGAGGAGGTTCCTACGAGCAGTATTTC.

Ten or more counts support this clonotype. The rearrangement links TRBV5-4 to TRBJ2-7, with 10 nucleotides matching TRBD1. The V and J ends lost 6 bases and 7 bases, in that order; junction bases with no gene match: 13. CDR3 length: 15 amino acids. Germline CDR1 and CDR2: SGHNT and YYREEE (reference sequence). CDR3 protein: CASTPTGTGEAEQYF. Written as DNA, the CDR3 is TGTGCCAGCACCCCGACCGGGACAGGGGAAGCGGAGCAGTACTTC.

This clonotype was counted only a few times. The J gene is TRBJ1-2, the V gene TRBV10-3, with 10 nucleotides matching TRBD1. Germline assignment: CDR1 ENHRY and CDR2 SYGVKD. Unmatched junction bases numbered 7, after V lost 2 bases and J lost 4 bases. This CDR3 has 16 amino acids. The CDR3 region is CAISEVPGQGSYGYTF. The CDR3 DNA reads as TGTGCCATCAGTGAGGTTCCGGGACAGGGGAGCTATGGCTACACCTTC.

This chain joins TRBV30 and TRBJ2-7, with D unresolved. The CDR3 covers 11 residues. V lost 3 bases to trimming and J lost 2 bases, with 5 bases between them. Germline V gene data show CDR1 as GTSNPN and CDR2 as SVGIG (reference sequence). DNA of the CDR3: TGTGCCTGGAGCGAGGCCTACGAGCAGTACTTC. The encoded protein is CAWSEAYEQYF.